This T cell receptor (beta chain) was identified in a study of blood T cell repertoires in COVID-19. Study in general: From the United States, Italy and Spain came samples of acute and convalescent COVID-19. PBMCs, B-cell-depleted T cells, or T cells provided the cDNA or gDNA that made up the material.

The CDR3 sequence is 16 residues long. CDR1 is SGHVS and CDR2 is FNYEAQ in the germline V gene. The V and J ends lost 5 bases and 6 bases, in that order; junction bases with no gene match: 5. Per the original methods: Researchers report that nucleated cell counts were estimated from reference gene primer amplification. Profiling relied on immunoSEQ multiplex PCR, and the TCRdb table lists in-frame clones only, not all of them. That table is the source of V, J and clone size, and D and trimming were worked out from the DNA. Of around 250,000 clones in the sample, around 90% were seen once. This receptor was taken from a woman between 35 and 50 years old who had recovered from COVID-19. The chain joins TRBV7-6 to TRBJ2-3; 16 bases agree with TRBD2. Sequencing used peripheral blood. The CDR3 spells CASSRGLAGGPDTQYF. In DNA, the CDR3 is TGTGCCAGCAGCAGGGGACTAGCGGGAGGGCCCGATACGCAGTATTTT.